This T cell receptor (beta chain) emerged from a study of blood T cell repertoires in COVID-19. Across the whole study: Samples representing acute and convalescent COVID-19 were sourced from the United States, Italy and Spain.

Authors' data handling: Amplified reference gene primers provided the basis for estimating nucleated cell counts. The method was immunoSEQ multiplex PCR; TCRdb's version includes in-frame clones alone and lacks a portion of them. That table gives V, J and clone size, and the DNA gave D and trimming. The sample holds about 300,000 clones; 88% are singletons and the top ten take roughly 9%. Germline V gene sequence: CDR1 LGHDT, CDR2 YNNKEL (reference sequence). The CDR3 length is 14 residues. J lost 12 bases, V lost 3 bases, and 9 bases had no gene match. This chain links TRBV3-1 (or the pseudogene TRBV3-2) with TRBJ2-1; 9 nucleotides match TRBD2. Sequenced sample: peripheral blood. This receptor was taken from a young man with active or convalescent COVID-19. The chain's CDR3 is CASSQRDSGGPQFF. In DNA form, the CDR3 reads TGTGCCAGCAGCCAGAGGGATAGCGGGGGCCCGCAGTTCTTC.